This TCR beta chain derives from a study of blood T cell repertoires in COVID-19. Study-wide background: Material from acute and convalescent COVID-19 was sourced from the United States, Italy and Spain. In each case, the material was cDNA or gDNA derived from T cells, B-cell-depleted T cells, or PBMCs.

Germline CDR1 SGHVS, CDR2 FNYEAQ. The CDR3 loop spans 14 amino acids. V dropped 4 bases and J dropped 5; count of bases not matched to a gene: 6. At least ten counts were recorded for this clone. In the authors' methods: Reference gene primer amplification gave estimated nucleated cell counts. The table came from immunoSEQ multiplex PCR; TCRdb's copy has only in-frame clones and leaves some out. V and J calls and clone size are those listed in that table; D and trimming were worked out from the DNA. The table shows about 290,000 clones, with approximately 86% occurring only once. Sequencing was performed on peripheral blood. The chain is built from TRBV7-6 and TRBJ1-1, with 8 positions matching TRBD1. The receptor comes from a woman aged 50 to 65 with active or convalescent COVID-19. CDR3 region: CASSSRTGGTEAFF. CDR3 nucleotides: TGTGCCAGCAGCTCCCGAACAGGGGGGACTGAAGCTTTCTTT.